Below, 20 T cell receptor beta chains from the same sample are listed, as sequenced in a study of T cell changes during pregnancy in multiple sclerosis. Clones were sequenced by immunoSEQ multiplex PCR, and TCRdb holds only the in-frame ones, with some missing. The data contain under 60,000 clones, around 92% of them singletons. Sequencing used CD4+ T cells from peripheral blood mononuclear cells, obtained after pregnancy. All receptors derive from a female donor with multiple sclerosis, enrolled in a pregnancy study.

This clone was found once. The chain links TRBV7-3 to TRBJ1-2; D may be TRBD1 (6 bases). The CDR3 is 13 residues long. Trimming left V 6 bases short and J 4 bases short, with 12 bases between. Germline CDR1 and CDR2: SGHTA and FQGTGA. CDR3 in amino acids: CASSPGQIYGYTF. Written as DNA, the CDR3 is TGTGCCAGCAGTCCAGGACAGATCTATGGCTACACCTTC.

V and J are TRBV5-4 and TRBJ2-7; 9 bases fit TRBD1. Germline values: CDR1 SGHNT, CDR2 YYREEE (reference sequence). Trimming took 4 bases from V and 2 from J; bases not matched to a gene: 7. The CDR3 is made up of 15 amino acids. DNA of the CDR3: TGTGCCAGCAGCCCGACAGGGGGTGGGACCTACGAGCAGTACTTC. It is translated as CASSPTGGGTYEQYF.

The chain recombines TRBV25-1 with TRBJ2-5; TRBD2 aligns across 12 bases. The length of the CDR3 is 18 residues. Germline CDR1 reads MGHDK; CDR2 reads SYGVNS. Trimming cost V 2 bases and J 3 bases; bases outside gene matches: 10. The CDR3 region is CASSEPGRRLAGEETQYF. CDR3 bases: TGTGCCAGCAGTGAACCCGGGCGAAGACTAGCGGGAGAAGAGACCCAGTACTTC.

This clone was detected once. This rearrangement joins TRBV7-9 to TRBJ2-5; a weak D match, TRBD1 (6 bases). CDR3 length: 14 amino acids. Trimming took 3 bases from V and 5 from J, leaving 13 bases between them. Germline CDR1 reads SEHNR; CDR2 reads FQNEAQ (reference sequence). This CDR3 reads CASSFLQGPETQYF. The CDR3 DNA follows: TGTGCCAGCAGCTTTCTCCAGGGGCCGGAGACCCAGTACTTC.

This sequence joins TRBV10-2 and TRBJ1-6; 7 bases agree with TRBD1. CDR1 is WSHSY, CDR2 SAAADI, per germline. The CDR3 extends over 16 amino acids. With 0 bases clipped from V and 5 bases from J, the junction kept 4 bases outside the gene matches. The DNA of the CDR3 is TGCGCCAGCAGTGAGTCGACAGGGTCTAATAATTCACCCCTCCACTTT. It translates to CASSESTGSNNSPLHF.

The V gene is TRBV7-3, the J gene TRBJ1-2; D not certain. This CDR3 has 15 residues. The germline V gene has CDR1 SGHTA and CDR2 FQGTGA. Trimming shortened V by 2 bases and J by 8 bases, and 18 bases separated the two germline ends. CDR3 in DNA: TGTGCCAGCAGCTTAGGGTTGATATCGAGCGTCGGCTACACCTTC. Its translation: CASSLGLISSVGYTF.

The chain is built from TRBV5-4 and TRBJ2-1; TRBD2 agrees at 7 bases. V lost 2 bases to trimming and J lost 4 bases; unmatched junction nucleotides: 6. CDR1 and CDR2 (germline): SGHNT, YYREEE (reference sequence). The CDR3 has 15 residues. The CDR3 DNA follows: TGTGCCAGCAGCTTTTCGGGAGGTATTTACAATGAGCAGTTCTTC. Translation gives CASSFSGGIYNEQFF.

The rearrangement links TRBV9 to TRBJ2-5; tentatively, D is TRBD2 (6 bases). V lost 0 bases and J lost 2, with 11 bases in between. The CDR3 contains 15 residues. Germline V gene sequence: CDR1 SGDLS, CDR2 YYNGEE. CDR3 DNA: TGTGCCAGCAGCGTAGGGGTAGCGGTACAAGAGACCCAGTACTTC. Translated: CASSVGVAVQETQYF.

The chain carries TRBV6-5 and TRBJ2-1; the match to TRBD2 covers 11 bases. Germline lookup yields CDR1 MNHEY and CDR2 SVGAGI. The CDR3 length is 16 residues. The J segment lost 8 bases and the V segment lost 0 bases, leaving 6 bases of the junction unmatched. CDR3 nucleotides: TGTGCCAGCAGTTACTCTTCTGCTAGCGGGAGGTATGAGCAGTTCTTC. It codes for CASSYSSASGRYEQFF.

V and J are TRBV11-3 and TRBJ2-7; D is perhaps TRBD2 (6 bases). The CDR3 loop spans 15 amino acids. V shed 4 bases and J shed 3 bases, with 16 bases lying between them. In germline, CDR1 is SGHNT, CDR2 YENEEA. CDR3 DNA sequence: TGTGCCAGCAGCTCACGGGAGTTAGGTCGCTACGAGCAGTACTTC. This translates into CASSSRELGRYEQYF.

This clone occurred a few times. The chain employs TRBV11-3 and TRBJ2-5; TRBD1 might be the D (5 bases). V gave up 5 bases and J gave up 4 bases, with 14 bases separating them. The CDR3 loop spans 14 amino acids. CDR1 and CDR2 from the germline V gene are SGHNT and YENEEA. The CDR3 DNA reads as TGTGCCAGCAGCCCCCGACAGATCCGAGAGACCCAGTACTTC. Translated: CASSPRQIRETQYF.

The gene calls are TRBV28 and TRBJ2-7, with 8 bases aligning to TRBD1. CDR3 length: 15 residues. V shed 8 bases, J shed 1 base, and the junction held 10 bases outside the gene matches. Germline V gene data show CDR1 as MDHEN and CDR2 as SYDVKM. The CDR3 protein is CASLDPGTGSYEQYF. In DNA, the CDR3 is TGTGCCAGCTTAGACCCCGGGACAGGTTCCTACGAGCAGTACTTC.

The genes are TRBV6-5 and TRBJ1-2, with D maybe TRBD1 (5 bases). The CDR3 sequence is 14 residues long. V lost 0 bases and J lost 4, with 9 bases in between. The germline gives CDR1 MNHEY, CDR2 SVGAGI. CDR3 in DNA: TGTGCCAGCAGTTACTCGGTGGGGGGCTATGGCTACACCTTC. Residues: CASSYSVGGYGYTF.

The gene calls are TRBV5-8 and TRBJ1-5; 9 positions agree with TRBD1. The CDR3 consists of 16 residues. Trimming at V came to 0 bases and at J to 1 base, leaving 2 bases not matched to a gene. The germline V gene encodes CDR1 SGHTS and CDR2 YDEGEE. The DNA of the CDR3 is TGTGCCAGCAGCTTGGGGGACAGGGTGAGCAATCAGCCCCAGCATTTT. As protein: CASSLGDRVSNQPQHF.

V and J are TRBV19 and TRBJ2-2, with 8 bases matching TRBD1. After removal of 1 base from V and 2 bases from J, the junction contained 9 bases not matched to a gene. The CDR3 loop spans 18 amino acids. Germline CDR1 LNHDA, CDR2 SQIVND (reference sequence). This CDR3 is CASSIGDRGVFNTGELFF. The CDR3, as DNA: TGTGCCAGTAGTATAGGAGACAGGGGCGTATTTAACACCGGGGAGCTGTTTTTT.

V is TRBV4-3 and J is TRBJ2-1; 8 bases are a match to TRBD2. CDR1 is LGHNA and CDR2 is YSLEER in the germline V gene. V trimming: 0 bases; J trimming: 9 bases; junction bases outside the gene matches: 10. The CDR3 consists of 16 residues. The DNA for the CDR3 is TGCGCCAGCAGCCAAGATCGGGAGGGATGGGGGGGTGAGCAGTTCTTC. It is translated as CASSQDREGWGGEQFF.

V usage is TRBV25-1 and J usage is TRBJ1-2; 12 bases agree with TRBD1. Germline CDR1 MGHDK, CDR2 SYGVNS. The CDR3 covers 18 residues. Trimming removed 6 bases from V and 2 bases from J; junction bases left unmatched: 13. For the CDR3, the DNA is TGTGCCAGCAGGGAACACGCCGGGACAGGGGGCGGCAACTATGGCTACACCTTC. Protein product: CASREHAGTGGGNYGYTF.

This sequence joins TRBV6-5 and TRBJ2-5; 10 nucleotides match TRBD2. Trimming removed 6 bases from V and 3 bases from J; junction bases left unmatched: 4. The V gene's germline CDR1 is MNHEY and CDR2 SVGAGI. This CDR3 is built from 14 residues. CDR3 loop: CASRGAGGKETQYF. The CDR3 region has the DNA TGTGCCAGCAGAGGAGCGGGAGGGAAAGAGACCCAGTACTTC.

DNA for the CDR3: TGTGCCAGCGGACAGGTCGGCTACGAGCAGTACTTC. Protein sequence: CASGQVGYEQYF. The chain links TRBV27 to TRBJ2-7, with 7 bases fitting TRBD1. J lost 3 bases, V lost 8 bases, and 4 bases had no gene match. Germline lookup yields CDR1 MNHEY and CDR2 SMNVEV (reference sequence). This CDR3 contains 12 residues.

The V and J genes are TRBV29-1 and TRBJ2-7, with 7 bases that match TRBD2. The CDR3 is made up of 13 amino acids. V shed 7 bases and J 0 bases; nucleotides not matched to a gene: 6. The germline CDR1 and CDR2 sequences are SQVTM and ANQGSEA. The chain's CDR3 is CSASGRSSYEQYF. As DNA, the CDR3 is TGCAGCGCTAGCGGACGAAGCTCCTACGAGCAGTACTTC.